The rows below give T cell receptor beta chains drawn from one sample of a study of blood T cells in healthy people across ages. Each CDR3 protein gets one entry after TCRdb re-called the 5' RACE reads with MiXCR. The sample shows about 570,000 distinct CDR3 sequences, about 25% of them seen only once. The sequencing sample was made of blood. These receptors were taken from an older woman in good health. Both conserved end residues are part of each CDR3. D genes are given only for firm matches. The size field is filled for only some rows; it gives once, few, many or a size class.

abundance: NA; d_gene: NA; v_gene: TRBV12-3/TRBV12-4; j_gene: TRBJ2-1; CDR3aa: CASSRQDHLYNEQFF; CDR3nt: TGTGCCAGCAGTCGACAGGATCACCTATACAATGAGCAGTTCTTC
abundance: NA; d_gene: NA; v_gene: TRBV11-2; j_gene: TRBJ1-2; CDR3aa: CASSENPGTRHGYTF; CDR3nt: TGTGCCAGCAGCGAAAATCCCGGGACAAGACATGGCTACACCTTC
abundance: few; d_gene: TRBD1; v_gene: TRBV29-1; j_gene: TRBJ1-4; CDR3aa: CSDPRDRETNEKLFF; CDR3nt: TGCAGCGACCCGCGGGACAGGGAAACTAATGAAAAACTGTTTTTT
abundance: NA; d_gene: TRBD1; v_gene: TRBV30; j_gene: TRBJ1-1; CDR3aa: CAWSRTGIFEAFF; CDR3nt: TGTGCCTGGAGTCGGACAGGGATTTTTGAAGCTTTCTTT
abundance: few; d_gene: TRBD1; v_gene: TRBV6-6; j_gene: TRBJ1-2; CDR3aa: CASTTTGNGYTF; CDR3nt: TGTGCCAGCACCACGACAGGGAATGGCTACACCTTC
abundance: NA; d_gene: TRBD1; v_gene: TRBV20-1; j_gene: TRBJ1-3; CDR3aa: CSASTGAGNTIYF; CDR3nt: TGCAGTGCTTCCACAGGGGCTGGAAACACCATATATTTT
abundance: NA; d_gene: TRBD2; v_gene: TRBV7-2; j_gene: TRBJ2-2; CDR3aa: CTSTERGVRETGELFF; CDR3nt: TGTACCAGCACGGAGCGGGGGGTTCGGGAGACCGGGGAGCTGTTTTTT
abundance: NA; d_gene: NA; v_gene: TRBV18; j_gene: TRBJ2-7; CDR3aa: CAGAPQGDEQYF; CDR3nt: TGTGCCGGCGCCCCACAGGGAGACGAGCAGTACTTC
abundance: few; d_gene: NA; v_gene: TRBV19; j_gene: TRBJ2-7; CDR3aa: CASSIVVRDYEQYF; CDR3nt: TGTGCCAGTAGTATAGTAGTGCGGGATTACGAGCAGTACTTC
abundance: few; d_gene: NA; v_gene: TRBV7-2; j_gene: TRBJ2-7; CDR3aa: CASGPGPANEQYF; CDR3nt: TGTGCCAGCGGCCCCGGGCCAGCCAACGAGCAGTACTTC
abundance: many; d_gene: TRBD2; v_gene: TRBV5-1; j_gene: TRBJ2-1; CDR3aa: CASSRLGREQFF; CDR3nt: TGCGCCAGCAGTCGGCTCGGGAGGGAGCAGTTCTTC
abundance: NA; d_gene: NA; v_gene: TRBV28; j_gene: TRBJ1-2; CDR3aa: CASAPGQPIGYTF; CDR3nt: TGTGCCAGCGCCCCCGGACAGCCGATAGGCTACACCTTC
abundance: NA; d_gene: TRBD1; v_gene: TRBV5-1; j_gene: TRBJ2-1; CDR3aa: CASSEGQGAVNEQFF; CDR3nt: TGCGCCAGCAGCGAGGGACAGGGTGCCGTGAATGAGCAGTTCTTC
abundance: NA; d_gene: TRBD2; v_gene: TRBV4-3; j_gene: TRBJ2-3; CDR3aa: CASSQRAGATDTQYF; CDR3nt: TGCGCCAGCAGCCAAAGAGCGGGGGCCACAGATACGCAGTATTTT
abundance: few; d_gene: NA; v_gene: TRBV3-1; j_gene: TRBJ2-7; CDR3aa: CASSLRGGGATYEQYF; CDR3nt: TGTGCCAGCAGCCTCCGGGGAGGAGGGGCGACGTACGAGCAGTACTTC
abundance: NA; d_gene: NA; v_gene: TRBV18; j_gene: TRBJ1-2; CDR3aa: CASSPEQDTYGYTF; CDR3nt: TGTGCCAGCTCACCAGAACAGGACACCTATGGCTACACCTTC
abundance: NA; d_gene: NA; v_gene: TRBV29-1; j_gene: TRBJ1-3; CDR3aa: CSVASGPSGNTIYF; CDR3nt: TGCAGCGTTGCTTCAGGCCCCTCTGGAAACACCATATATTTT
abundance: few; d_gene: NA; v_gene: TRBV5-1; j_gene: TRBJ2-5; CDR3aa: CASSPDLETQYF; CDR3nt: TGCGCCAGCAGCCCTGACCTAGAGACCCAGTACTTC
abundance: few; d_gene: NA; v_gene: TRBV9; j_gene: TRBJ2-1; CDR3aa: CASSIVADPGINEQFF; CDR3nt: TGTGCCAGCAGCATTGTAGCAGATCCGGGCATCAATGAGCAGTTCTTC
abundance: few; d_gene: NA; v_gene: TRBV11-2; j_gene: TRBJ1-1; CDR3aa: CASSPGTGEGAFF; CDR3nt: TGTGCCAGCAGCCCAGGGACGGGAGAAGGAGCTTTCTTT
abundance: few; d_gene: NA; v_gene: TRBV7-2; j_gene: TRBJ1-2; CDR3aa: CASSLVGPQSAYGYTF; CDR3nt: TGTGCCAGCAGCTTAGTGGGACCTCAATCCGCCTATGGCTACACCTTC
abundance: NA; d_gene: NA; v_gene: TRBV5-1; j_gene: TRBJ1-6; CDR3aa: CASSAGFDNSPLHF; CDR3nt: TGCGCCAGCAGCGCAGGCTTCGATAATTCACCCCTCCACTTT
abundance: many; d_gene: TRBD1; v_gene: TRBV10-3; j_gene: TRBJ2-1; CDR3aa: CAIRVTGELSEQFF; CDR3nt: TGTGCCATCAGGGTGACAGGGGAGTTGAGTGAGCAGTTCTTC
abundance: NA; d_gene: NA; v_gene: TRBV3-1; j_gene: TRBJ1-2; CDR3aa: CASTQGTSNYGYTF; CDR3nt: TGTGCCAGCACCCAAGGGACAAGCAACTATGGCTACACCTTC
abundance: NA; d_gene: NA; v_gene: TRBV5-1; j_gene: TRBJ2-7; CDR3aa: CASSPSPDGMSEQYF; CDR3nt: TGCGCCAGCAGCCCCTCCCCGGACGGAATGTCCGAGCAGTACTTC
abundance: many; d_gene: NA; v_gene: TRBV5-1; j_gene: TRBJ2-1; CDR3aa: CASSLVGTYNEQFF; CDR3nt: TGCGCCAGCAGCTTGGTCGGAACCTACAATGAGCAGTTCTTC
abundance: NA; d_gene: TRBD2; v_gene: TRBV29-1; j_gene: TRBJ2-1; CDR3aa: CSVIRAGAPSSYNEQFF; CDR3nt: TGCAGCGTTATTCGAGCGGGGGCCCCCAGCTCCTACAATGAGCAGTTCTTC
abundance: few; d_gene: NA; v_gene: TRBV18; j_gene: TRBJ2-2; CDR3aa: CASSPQTPLGGTGELVF; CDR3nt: TGTGCCAGCTCACCACAGACCCCTTTGGGAGGCACCGGGGAGCTGGTTTTT
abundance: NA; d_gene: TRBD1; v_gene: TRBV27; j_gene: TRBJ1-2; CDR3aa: CASSLSAGTVYGYTF; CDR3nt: TGTGCCAGCAGCCTATCGGCCGGGACAGTCTATGGCTACACCTTC
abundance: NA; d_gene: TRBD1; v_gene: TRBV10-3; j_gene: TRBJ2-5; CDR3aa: CAISEADRVGETQYF; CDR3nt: TGTGCCATCAGTGAGGCGGACAGGGTTGGAGAGACCCAGTACTTC
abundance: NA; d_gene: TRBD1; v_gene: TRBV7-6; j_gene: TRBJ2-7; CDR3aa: CASSQIVGTGQPYEQYF; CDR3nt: TGTGCCAGCAGCCAGATAGTCGGGACAGGGCAGCCCTACGAGCAGTACTTC
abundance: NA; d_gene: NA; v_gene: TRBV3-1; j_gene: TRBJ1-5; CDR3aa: CASSPRTGITPQHF; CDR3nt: TGTGCCAGCAGCCCTCGGACTGGAATCACGCCCCAGCATTTT
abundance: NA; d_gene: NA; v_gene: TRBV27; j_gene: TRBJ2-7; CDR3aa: CASRALGLPSLKYF; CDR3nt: TGTGCCAGCAGGGCCCTGGGACTCCCCAGTCTGAAGTACTTC
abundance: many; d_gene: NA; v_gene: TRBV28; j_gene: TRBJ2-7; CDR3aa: CASRGTRSSYEQYF; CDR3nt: TGTGCCAGCAGGGGAACCAGGAGCTCCTACGAGCAGTACTTC
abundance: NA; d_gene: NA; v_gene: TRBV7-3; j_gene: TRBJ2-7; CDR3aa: CASSSTGREGEQYF; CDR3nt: TGTGCCAGCAGCTCGACAGGGCGGGAAGGAGAGCAGTACTTC
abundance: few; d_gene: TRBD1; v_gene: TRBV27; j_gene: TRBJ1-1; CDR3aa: CASSFGQGRGMTEAFF; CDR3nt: TGTGCCAGCAGTTTCGGACAGGGGCGAGGTATGACTGAAGCTTTCTTT
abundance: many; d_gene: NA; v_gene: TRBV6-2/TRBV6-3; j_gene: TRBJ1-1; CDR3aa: CASSYSDPALAFF; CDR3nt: TGTGCCAGCAGTTACTCGGATCCGGCGCTGGCTTTCTTT
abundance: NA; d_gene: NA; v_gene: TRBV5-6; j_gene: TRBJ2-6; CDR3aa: CASSPSYSGANVLTF; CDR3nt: TGTGCCAGCAGCCCTTCTTACTCTGGGGCCAACGTCCTGACTTTC
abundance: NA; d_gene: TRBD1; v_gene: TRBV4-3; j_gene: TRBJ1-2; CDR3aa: CASSQDRGGGRGYGYTF; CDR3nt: TGCGCCAGCAGCCAAGATAGGGGCGGTGGCAGGGGGTATGGCTACACCTTC
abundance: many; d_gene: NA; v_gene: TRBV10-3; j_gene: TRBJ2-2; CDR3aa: CAIRRQSGELFF; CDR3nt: TGTGCCATCAGGAGACAGTCCGGGGAGCTGTTTTTT
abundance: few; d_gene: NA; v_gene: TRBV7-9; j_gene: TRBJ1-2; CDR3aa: CASTPTDPLQGRGYTF; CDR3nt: TGTGCCAGCACCCCTACCGACCCCTTACAGGGTCGCGGCTACACCTTC
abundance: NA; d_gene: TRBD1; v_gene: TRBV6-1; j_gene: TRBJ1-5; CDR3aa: CASRSQGAAGNQPQHF; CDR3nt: TGTGCCAGCAGATCGCAGGGGGCGGCAGGCAATCAGCCCCAGCATTTT
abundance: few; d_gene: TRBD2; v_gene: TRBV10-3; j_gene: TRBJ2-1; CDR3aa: CAIQSGGLYNEQFF; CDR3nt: TGTGCCATTCAGAGCGGGGGGCTTTACAATGAGCAGTTCTTC
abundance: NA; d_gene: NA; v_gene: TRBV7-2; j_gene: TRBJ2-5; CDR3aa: CASSISRTSPRRQYF; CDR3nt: TGTGCCAGCAGCATTAGTCGGACATCCCCTAGAAGGCAGTACTTC
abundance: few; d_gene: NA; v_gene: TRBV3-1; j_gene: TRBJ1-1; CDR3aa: CASSPEGYTEAFF; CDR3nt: TGTGCCAGCAGCCCCGAGGGGTACACTGAAGCTTTCTTT
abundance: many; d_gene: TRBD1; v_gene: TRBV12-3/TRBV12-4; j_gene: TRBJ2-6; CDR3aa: CASSLQGARGANVLTF; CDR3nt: TGTGCCAGCAGTCTGCAGGGGGCGCGAGGGGCCAACGTCCTGACTTTC
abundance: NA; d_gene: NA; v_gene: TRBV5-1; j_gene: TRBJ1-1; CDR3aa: CASSSRGGGETEAFF; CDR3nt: TGCGCCAGCAGCTCGCGCGGCGGGGGCGAAACTGAAGCTTTCTTT
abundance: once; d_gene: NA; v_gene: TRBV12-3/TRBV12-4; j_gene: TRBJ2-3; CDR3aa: CASSFRLGADTQYF; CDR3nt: TGTGCCAGCAGTTTCCGACTAGGAGCAGATACGCAGTATTTT
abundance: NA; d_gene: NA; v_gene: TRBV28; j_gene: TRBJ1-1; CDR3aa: CAGSYGLEAFF; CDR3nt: TGTGCCGGCAGTTACGGTTTAGAAGCTTTCTTT
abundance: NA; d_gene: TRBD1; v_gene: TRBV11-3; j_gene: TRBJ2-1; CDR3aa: CASSSSGTGVNEQFF; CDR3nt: TGTGCCAGCAGTTCCTCCGGGACAGGGGTAAATGAGCAGTTCTTC
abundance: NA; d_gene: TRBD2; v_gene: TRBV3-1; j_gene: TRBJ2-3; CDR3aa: CASSVYGGTTDTQYF; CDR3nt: TGTGCCAGCAGTGTCTACGGGGGGACCACAGATACGCAGTATTTT
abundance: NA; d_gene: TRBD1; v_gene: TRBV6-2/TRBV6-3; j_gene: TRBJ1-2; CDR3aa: CASRTHTGTGNYGYTF; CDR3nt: TGTGCCAGCAGAACACATACCGGGACAGGGAACTATGGCTACACCTTC
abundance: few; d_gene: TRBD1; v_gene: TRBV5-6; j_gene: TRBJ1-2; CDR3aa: CASRPRQGHYGYTF; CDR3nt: TGTGCCAGCAGGCCCCGACAGGGACACTATGGCTACACCTTC
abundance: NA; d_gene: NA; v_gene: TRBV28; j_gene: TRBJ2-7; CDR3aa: CASSPPGLGTYEQYF; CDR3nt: TGTGCCAGCAGTCCTCCGGGCCTGGGGACCTACGAGCAGTACTTC
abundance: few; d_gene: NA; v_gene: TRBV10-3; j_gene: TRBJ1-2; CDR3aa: CAISGQRDGYTF; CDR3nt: TGTGCCATCAGTGGCCAACGGGATGGCTACACCTTC